Listed below are T cell receptor beta chains from one sample, sequenced in a study of blood T cell repertoires in COVID-19. The repertoire was sequenced with immunoSEQ multiplex PCR; TCRdb's copy has only in-frame clones and lacks some. The sample lists around 130,000 clones, approximately 85% occurring once. The material sequenced was peripheral blood. Receptors were obtained from a human donor in a cohort sampled during active COVID-19. Each CDR3 is given with its conserved first and last residue. Fields, in order: J gene, D gene, CDR3 length, V gene, clone size, CDR3 DNA, CDR3 protein. The D gene is left open where the match is weak. The size of a clone is reported for some rows only, either as once, few or many, or as a class for expanded clones.

j_gene: TRBJ2-2
d_gene: .
len: 16
v_gene: TRBV4-2
abundance: .
CDR3nt: TGTGCCAGCAGCCGTTCCGGGACTGTGAACACCGGGGAGCTGTTTTTT
CDR3aa: CASSRSGTVNTGELFF

j_gene: TRBJ2-3
d_gene: .
len: 15
v_gene: TRBV5-1
abundance: .
CDR3nt: TGCGCCAGCAGCTTGGGGGGACAAGAAACAGATACGCAGTATTTT
CDR3aa: CASSLGGQETDTQYF

j_gene: TRBJ2-7
d_gene: TRBD1
len: 16
v_gene: TRBV5-1
abundance: .
CDR3nt: TGCGCCAGCAGCAACCCCGGGACAGGGGGTCTCAACGAGCAGTACTTC
CDR3aa: CASSNPGTGGLNEQYF

j_gene: TRBJ2-6
d_gene: .
len: 17
v_gene: TRBV3-1/TRBV3-2
abundance: .
CDR3nt: TGTGCCAGCAGCCTCCGGTCGATAGTTACTGGGGCCAACGTCCTGACTTTC
CDR3aa: CASSLRSIVTGANVLTF

j_gene: TRBJ1-1
d_gene: .
len: 18
v_gene: TRBV4-1
abundance: .
CDR3nt: TGCGCCAGCAGCCAACCTTGGTCCCTAATGAGGGGAGGAACTGAAGCTTTCTTT
CDR3aa: CASSQPWSLMRGGTEAFF

j_gene: TRBJ2-7
d_gene: .
len: 14
v_gene: TRBV13
abundance: .
CDR3nt: TGTGCCAGCAGCATTGCGGGGCCCTCCTACGAGCAGTACTTC
CDR3aa: CASSIAGPSYEQYF

j_gene: TRBJ2-7
d_gene: TRBD2
len: 14
v_gene: TRBV19
abundance: once
CDR3nt: TGTGCCAGTAGCCTGGGACTAGCGGACTACGAGCAGTACTTC
CDR3aa: CASSLGLADYEQYF

j_gene: TRBJ1-4
d_gene: .
len: 17
v_gene: TRBV14
abundance: .
CDR3nt: TGTGCCAGCAGCCAACCCCTAGACAGTCACGGACGGGAAAAACTGTTTTTT
CDR3aa: CASSQPLDSHGREKLFF

j_gene: TRBJ1-2
d_gene: TRBD1
len: 16
v_gene: TRBV19
abundance: .
CDR3nt: TGTGCCAGTATACCCCCCCCCGGGACAGGAGTTTATGGCTACACCTTC
CDR3aa: CASIPPPGTGVYGYTF

j_gene: TRBJ2-7
d_gene: .
len: 15
v_gene: TRBV6-2/TRBV6-3
abundance: .
CDR3nt: TGTGCCAGCAGTTACTCCCCCCGTTTTATCTACGAGCAGTACTTC
CDR3aa: CASSYSPRFIYEQYF

j_gene: TRBJ1-2
d_gene: .
len: 13
v_gene: TRBV23-1
abundance: .
CDR3nt: TGCGCCAGCAACAGAGAAGAAAACTATGGCTACACCTTC
CDR3aa: CASNREENYGYTF

j_gene: TRBJ1-4
d_gene: .
len: 14
v_gene: TRBV7-9
abundance: few
CDR3nt: TGTGCCAGCAGCTTAACGTCAGATAATGAAAAACTGTTTTTT
CDR3aa: CASSLTSDNEKLFF

j_gene: TRBJ1-5
d_gene: .
len: 14
v_gene: TRBV19
abundance: .
CDR3nt: TGTGCCAGTAGTATAAACGGTGGGCGTCAGCCCCAGCATTTT
CDR3aa: CASSINGGRQPQHF

j_gene: TRBJ2-4
d_gene: TRBD1
len: 15
v_gene: TRBV19
abundance: .
CDR3nt: TGTGCCAGTAGTCCGACAGGGGCCACCAAAAACATTCAGTACTTC
CDR3aa: CASSPTGATKNIQYF

j_gene: TRBJ2-7
d_gene: .
len: 14
v_gene: TRBV2
abundance: few
CDR3nt: TGTGCCAGCAGTGAAGACAGGATTAATTACGAGCAGTACTTC
CDR3aa: CASSEDRINYEQYF

j_gene: TRBJ2-5
d_gene: .
len: 12
v_gene: TRBV5-1
abundance: .
CDR3nt: TGCGCCAGCAGTTTAGCCCAAGAGACCCAGTACTTC
CDR3aa: CASSLAQETQYF

j_gene: TRBJ2-7
d_gene: TRBD2
len: 13
v_gene: TRBV4-1
abundance: .
CDR3nt: TGCGCCAGCTTCCGGGGGGATCACTACGAGCAGTACTTC
CDR3aa: CASFRGDHYEQYF

j_gene: TRBJ1-1
d_gene: .
len: 14
v_gene: TRBV2
abundance: .
CDR3nt: TGTGCCAGCAGTGACCTCGGGGGGAACACTGAAGCTTTCTTT
CDR3aa: CASSDLGGNTEAFF

j_gene: TRBJ2-3
d_gene: TRBD1
len: 15
v_gene: TRBV6-5
abundance: .
CDR3nt: TGTGCCAGCACCAGGGTCGGACAGGGGACAGATACGCAGTATTTT
CDR3aa: CASTRVGQGTDTQYF

j_gene: TRBJ2-3
d_gene: TRBD2
len: 18
v_gene: TRBV5-1
abundance: .
CDR3nt: TGCGCCAGCAGCTTCGGACCTAAGGCTAGCGGGGGGGAAGATACGCAGTATTTT
CDR3aa: CASSFGPKASGGEDTQYF

j_gene: TRBJ1-2
d_gene: .
len: 12
v_gene: TRBV12-5
abundance: .
CDR3nt: TGTGCTAGTGGTCTCCGTAACTATGGCTACACCTTC
CDR3aa: CASGLRNYGYTF

j_gene: TRBJ1-6
d_gene: .
len: 14
v_gene: TRBV3-1/TRBV3-2
abundance: .
CDR3nt: TGTGCCAGCAGCCTAGGGACGGGACACTCACCCCTCCACTTT
CDR3aa: CASSLGTGHSPLHF

j_gene: TRBJ1-6
d_gene: TRBD1
len: 16
v_gene: TRBV25-1
abundance: .
CDR3nt: TGTGCCAGCAGTGAGACCCGACACAGGGGCCCCTCACCCCTCCACTTT
CDR3aa: CASSETRHRGPSPLHF

j_gene: TRBJ2-1
d_gene: TRBD2
len: 15
v_gene: TRBV19
abundance: .
CDR3nt: TGTGCCAGTAGTATAAGCGGGGGCCCCTACAATGAGCAGTTCTTC
CDR3aa: CASSISGGPYNEQFF

j_gene: TRBJ2-1
d_gene: .
len: 14
v_gene: TRBV6-5
abundance: few
CDR3nt: TGTGCCAGCACCTTCCGGGCAGGTCGGGGTGAGCAGTTCTTC
CDR3aa: CASTFRAGRGEQFF

j_gene: TRBJ2-3
d_gene: TRBD1
len: 14
v_gene: TRBV5-4
abundance: .
CDR3nt: TGTGCCAGCAGCCCGACAGGGAGTGGAGATACGCAGTATTTT
CDR3aa: CASSPTGSGDTQYF

j_gene: TRBJ2-3
d_gene: .
len: 14
v_gene: TRBV7-9
abundance: .
CDR3nt: TGTGCCAGCAGCTTCGGGACTCGAACAGATACGCAGTATTTT
CDR3aa: CASSFGTRTDTQYF

j_gene: TRBJ2-3
d_gene: .
len: 14
v_gene: TRBV30
abundance: .
CDR3nt: TGTGCCTGGAGTAAGTCGGCGGTACCCGATACGCAGTATTTT
CDR3aa: CAWSKSAVPDTQYF